Below, 27 T cell receptor beta chains from the same sample are listed, as sequenced in a study of cytomegalovirus exposure and HLA in healthy donors. Primers for the PCR totalled 60 Vbeta and 13 Jbeta. Clones were sequenced by immunoSEQ multiplex PCR, and TCRdb holds only the in-frame ones, with some missing. Its listing shows just over 60,000 clones. The sequencing input was PBMCs. The receptors were sampled from a man aged 30 to 39 in good health and CMV-seropositive.

The chain recombines TRBV6-5 with TRBJ1-2, with 7 nucleotides matching TRBD1. The CDR3 runs to 14 residues. The V gene end was trimmed by 5 bases and the J gene end by 4 bases; junction bases not matched to a gene: 7. The germline V gene has CDR1 MNHEY and CDR2 SVGAGI. The DNA of the CDR3 is TGTGCCAGCAGTGAACAGGGGATCGGCTATGGCTACACCTTC. Translating gives CASSEQGIGYGYTF.

The chain carries TRBV4-1 and TRBJ1-5, with D perhaps TRBD1 (5 bases). V lost 0 bases and J 11 bases, leaving 26 bases between the germline ends. The CDR3 covers 18 residues. CDR1 is MGHRA, CDR2 YSYEKL, per germline. CDR3 DNA: TGCGCCAGCAGCCAAGATGGCTGGGGCAGGTCCGAAGCAGTGGCCCAGCATTTT. Protein product: CASSQDGWGRSEAVAQHF.

The CDR3 region is CASSLGTGVRAFF. In nucleotides, the CDR3 is TGTGCCAGCAGCTTAGGGACGGGGGTGAGGGCTTTCTTT. This chain links TRBV7-9 with TRBJ1-1, with D possibly matching TRBD1 (5 bases). This CDR3 comprises 13 residues. Per the germline V gene, CDR1 is SEHNR and CDR2 is FQNEAQ (reference sequence). Trimming took off 1 base at V and 11 bases at J, with 14 bases between the two ends. The whole variable domain, remainder taken from reference TRBV7-9 and TRBJ1-1, is DTGVSQNPRHKITKRGQNVTFRCDPISEHNRLYWYRQTLGQGPEFLTYFQNEAQLEKSRLLSDRFSAERPKGSFSTLEIQRTEQGDSAMYLCASSLGTGVRAFFGQGTRLTVV.

This chain connects TRBV2 to TRBJ2-1, with D possibly TRBD2 on 6 matching bases. Germline-derived CDR1 and CDR2 are SNHLY and FYNNEI. This CDR3 is 17 amino acids long. The ends were cut back, 6 bases at V and 4 bases at J, with 22 bases in the middle. The CDR3 coding sequence is TGTGCCAGCAGGAAAGACTCGAGGGACTCCATTTACAATGAGCAGTTCTTC. This encodes CASRKDSRDSIYNEQFF.

The chain is built from TRBV5-1 and TRBJ1-5; 8 bases agree with TRBD1. The CDR3 runs 15 residues. Per the germline V gene, CDR1 is SGHRS and CDR2 is YFSETQ. The J segment lost 6 bases and the V segment lost 0 bases, leaving 5 bases of the junction unmatched. CDR3 nucleotide sequence: TGCGCCAGCAGCTTGGTAGCAGGGGGCGGTCAGCCCCAGCATTTT. The encoded protein is CASSLVAGGGQPQHF.

This chain uses TRBV28 with TRBJ2-5, with 11 bases aligning to TRBD2. This CDR3 comprises 15 residues. In germline, CDR1 is MDHEN, CDR2 SYDVKM. V trimming: 6 bases; J trimming: 4 bases; junction bases outside the gene matches: 7. This CDR3 reads CASSLAGGPSETQYF. DNA for the CDR3: TGTGCCAGCAGCTTAGCGGGGGGGCCGTCAGAGACCCAGTACTTC.

The chain has TRBV5-1 and TRBJ2-7; 10 bases are shared with TRBD1. Germline V gene lookup returns CDR1 SGHRS and CDR2 YFSETQ. The J segment lost 0 bases and the V segment lost 4 bases, leaving 7 bases of the junction unmatched. This CDR3 is 16 amino acids long. CDR3 region: CASSAGQGTSSYEQYF. The CDR3 bases are TGCGCCAGCAGCGCGGGACAGGGGACGAGCTCCTACGAGCAGTACTTC.

V gene TRBV6-6 combines with J gene TRBJ2-7, with TRBD1 identical over 7 bases. CDR3 size: 14 residues. The V segment lost 2 bases and the J segment 2 bases; nucleotides outside the gene matches: 3. The germline V gene encodes CDR1 MNHNY and CDR2 SVGAGI (reference sequence). CDR3 nucleotide sequence: TGTGCCAGCAGTTACGCGGACAGGCCCTACGAGCAGTACTTC. It yields the protein CASSYADRPYEQYF.

The V gene is TRBV30, the J gene TRBJ1-1; possible D gene TRBD1, 5 bases. Trimming shortened V by 5 bases and J by 3 bases, and 10 bases separated the two germline ends. The CDR3 consists of 12 residues. From germline, CDR1 is GTSNPN and CDR2 SVGIG (reference sequence). The CDR3 sequence is CAWLGGDTEAFF. CDR3 bases: TGTGCCTGGTTGGGGGGGGACACTGAAGCTTTCTTT.

The chain is built from TRBV7-9 and TRBJ1-3; D gene unclear. Trimming took 4 bases from V and 0 from J, leaving 10 bases between them. The CDR3 covers 15 residues. Germline V gives CDR1 SEHNR, CDR2 FQNEAQ (reference sequence). The CDR3 DNA reads TGTGCCAGCAGCTGGCCCTACAGCTCTGGAAACACCATATATTTT. This codes for CASSWPYSSGNTIYF.

The chain joins TRBV5-6 to TRBJ2-7; TRBD1 matches at 8 bases. Germline lookup yields CDR1 SGHDT and CDR2 YYEEEE. The CDR3 length is 14 residues. Trimming removed 4 bases from V and 4 bases from J; junction bases left unmatched: 7. The chain's CDR3 is CASSPKDREYEQYF. DNA for the CDR3: TGTGCCAGCAGCCCTAAGGACAGGGAATACGAGCAGTACTTC.

V is TRBV13 and J is TRBJ2-1; the D is unclear. The CDR3 loop spans 13 amino acids. The V gene's germline CDR1 is PRHDT and CDR2 FYEKMQ (reference sequence). Trimming took off 3 bases at V and 1 base at J, with 4 bases between the two ends. The CDR3 DNA reads TGTGCCAGCAGCTTCGGGTCCTACAATGAGCAGTTCTTC. Protein: CASSFGSYNEQFF.

Comment on this clone: The junction departs from the called germline gene at one end, perhaps through a read error. This CDR3 is CSVASNSDNEQFF. CDR3 DNA: TGCAGCGTTGCGAGCAACTCCGACAATGAGCAGTTCTTC. The V call is TRBV29-1, the J call TRBJ2-1; D is ambiguous. This CDR3 has 13 residues. Germline V gene sequence: CDR1 SQVTM, CDR2 ANQGSEA.

The rearrangement joins TRBV7-9 to TRBJ1-1; TRBD1 is a possible D gene (6 bases). This CDR3 is 12 amino acids long. Germline CDR1 reads SEHNR; CDR2 reads FQNEAQ (reference sequence). The ends were cut back, 4 bases at V and 8 bases at J, with 11 bases in the middle. The CDR3 nucleotides are TGTGCCAGCAGCTCGGACAGCTTAGAAGCTTTCTTT. It translates to CASSSDSLEAFF.

Notes on this clone: The junction shows a germline mismatch at one end, possibly a read error. The genes are TRBV2 and TRBJ1-6; D unresolved. This CDR3 is built from 15 residues. From germline, CDR1 is SNHLY and CDR2 FYNNEI. The DNA of the CDR3 is TGTGCCAGCAGTGAGATGAGCTCCTATAATTCACCCCTACACTTT. Residues: CASSEMSSYNSPLHF.

V is TRBV5-1 and J is TRBJ2-5, with 12 bases matching TRBD1. The CDR3 covers 17 residues. V gave up 4 bases and J gave up 4 bases; unmatched junction bases: 11. Germline assignment: CDR1 SGHRS and CDR2 YFSETQ. The CDR3 is CASSVTGTGGWGETQYF. CDR3 coding DNA: TGCGCCAGCAGCGTGACCGGGACAGGGGGCTGGGGAGAGACCCAGTACTTC. Using reference TRBV5-1 and TRBJ2-5 for the parts outside the CDR3, the full variable domain is KAGVTQTPRYLIKTRGQQVTLSCSPISGHRSVSWYQQTPGQGLQFLFEYFSETQRNKGNFPGRFSGRQFSNSRSEMNVSTLELGDSALYLCASSVTGTGGWGETQYFGPGTRLLVL.

The chain employs TRBV19 and TRBJ2-2; D possibly corresponds to TRBD2 (6 bases). CDR1 and CDR2 from the germline V gene are LNHDA and SQIVND (reference sequence). Deletions cut 6 bases from V and 4 bases from J, with 18 bases between. The CDR3 runs 16 residues. Written as DNA, the CDR3 is TGTGCCAGTAGCCGGGACTCCCCGAGAGGCACCGGGGAGCTGTTTTTT. Protein sequence: CASSRDSPRGTGELFF.

The chain employs TRBV5-1 and TRBJ2-6; TRBD1 is a possible D gene (6 bases). The germline CDR1 and CDR2 sequences are SGHRS and YFSETQ. CDR3 length equals 17 residues. V was cut by 4 bases and J by 0 bases, with 14 bases left in between. CDR3 loop: CASSVAGQSSGANVLTF. The CDR3 DNA follows: TGCGCCAGCAGCGTCGCTGGACAGAGCTCTGGGGCCAACGTCCTGACTTTC.

The chain has TRBV10-2 and TRBJ2-3, with TRBD2 matching 10 bases. Germline V lookup: CDR1 WSHSY, CDR2 SAAADI. The CDR3 is 19 amino acids. The trim removed 0 bases at V and 4 bases at J, leaving 13 bases unmatched. CDR3 sequence reads: CASSESNRLAGDRSDTQYF. In nucleotides, the CDR3 is TGCGCCAGCAGTGAGTCGAATCGGCTAGCGGGAGATAGATCAGATACGCAGTATTTT.

V is TRBV10-3 and J is TRBJ2-5; the D gene is possibly TRBD1 (5 bases). The length of the CDR3 is 13 residues. Trimming pared 6 bases from V and 5 bases from J, leaving 13 bases between. In germline, CDR1 is ENHRY, CDR2 SYGVKD. Here the CDR3 reads CAIRGQGRETQYF. CDR3 coding DNA: TGTGCCATCAGGGGTCAGGGCCGGGAGACCCAGTACTTC.

CDR3 in amino acids: CASSRGGDEQFF. As DNA, the CDR3 is TGTGCCAGCAGCCGTGGGGGGGATGAGCAGTTCTTC. This chain links TRBV4-2 with TRBJ2-1; TRBD2 matches at 7 bases. CDR3 length: 12 residues. Unmatched junction bases numbered 2, after V lost 4 bases and J lost 8 bases. Germline loops: CDR1 LGHNA, CDR2 YNFKEQ.

The chain links TRBV29-1 to TRBJ2-5, with D perhaps TRBD2 (5 bases). V lost 1 base to trimming and J lost 2 bases, with 11 bases between them. CDR1 and CDR2 from the germline V gene are SQVTM and ANQGSEA. The CDR3 is 14 amino acids. The CDR3 region has the DNA TGCAGCGTTGAAGCTGTAGCGTCTCAAGAGACCCAGTACTTC. Translation gives CSVEAVASQETQYF.

The chain couples TRBV7-9 to TRBJ2-3; perhaps TRBD1 as D (6 bases). Trimming stripped 3 bases from V and 4 bases from J, with 17 bases between. The CDR3 is made up of 16 amino acids. Germline CDR1 is SEHNR and CDR2 is FQNEAQ (reference sequence). CDR3: CASSLISGHLADTQYF. In DNA form, the CDR3 reads TGTGCCAGCAGCTTGATATCGGGACACCTCGCAGATACGCAGTATTTT.

The rearrangement links TRBV7-9 to TRBJ2-5; D might be TRBD2 (8 bases). The CDR3 contains 15 residues. V shed 5 bases and J shed 2 bases, with 15 bases lying between them. From germline, CDR1 is SEHNR and CDR2 FQNEAQ (reference sequence). CDR3 protein: CASSREGARQETQYF. The CDR3 nucleotides are TGTGCCAGCAGCCGGGAGGGGGCCAGGCAAGAGACCCAGTACTTC.

The V call is TRBV30, the J call TRBJ1-5, with 8 bases matching TRBD1. V shed 1 base and J 5 bases; nucleotides not matched to a gene: 1. Germline V gene data show CDR1 as GTSNPN and CDR2 as SVGIG (reference sequence). The CDR3 covers 13 residues. In DNA form, the CDR3 reads TGTGCCTGGAGTGGACAGGGGCATCAGCCCCAGCATTTT. This translates into CAWSGQGHQPQHF. Supplemented by reference TRBV30 and TRBJ1-5, the full variable domain reads SQTIHQWPATLVQPVGSPLSLECTVEGTSNPNLYWYRQAAGRGLQLLFYSVGIGQISSEVPQNLSASRPQDRQFILSSKKLLLSDSGFYLCAWSGQGHQPQHFGDGTRLSIL.

The rearrangement uses TRBV2 and TRBJ2-2; D not resolved. Germline CDR1 and CDR2: SNHLY and FYNNEI. The CDR3 length is 12 residues. Trimming pared 5 bases from V and 4 bases from J, leaving 5 bases between. The CDR3 region is CASSSSTGELFF. The CDR3 DNA reads TGTGCCAGCAGTTCATCCACCGGGGAGCTGTTTTTT.

CDR3 sequence: CASRSTGNTGELFF. The CDR3 DNA is TGTGCCAGTAGATCGACAGGGAACACCGGGGAGCTGTTTTTT. V gene TRBV19 combines with J gene TRBJ2-2; D is possibly TRBD1 (6 bases). The CDR3 contains 14 residues. Per the germline V gene, CDR1 is LNHDA and CDR2 is SQIVND (reference sequence). The ends were cut back, 6 bases at V and 1 base at J, with 9 bases in the middle.